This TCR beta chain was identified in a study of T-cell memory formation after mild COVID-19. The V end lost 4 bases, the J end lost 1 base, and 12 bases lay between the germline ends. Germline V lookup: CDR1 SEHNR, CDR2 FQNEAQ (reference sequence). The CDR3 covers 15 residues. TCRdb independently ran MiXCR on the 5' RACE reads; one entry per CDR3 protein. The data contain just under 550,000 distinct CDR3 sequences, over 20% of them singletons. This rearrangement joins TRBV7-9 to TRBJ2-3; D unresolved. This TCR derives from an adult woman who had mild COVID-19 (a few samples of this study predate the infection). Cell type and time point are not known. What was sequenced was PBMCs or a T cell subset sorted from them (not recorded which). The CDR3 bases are TGTGCCAGCAGCTATAGGGATTCAGGCACAGATACGCAGTATTTT. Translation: CASSYRDSGTDTQYF.